This T cell receptor beta chain was documented in a study of a mutant IDH1 vaccine in newly diagnosed glioma. Study in general: The study gave patients eight vaccinations in weeks 1, 3, 5, 7, 11, 15, 19, 23. Radiotherapy alone preceded vaccination by 4-6 weeks; alternatively, vaccination started with temozolomide cycles.

Described time point: week 23, last vaccination. Vaccinated patients received 300 ug of mutant IDH1 20-mer peptide per dose, with topical imiquimod. New WHO grade 3 or 4 IDH1-mutant, ATRX-lost astrocytomas were present in all donors. The CDR3 runs to 14 residues. CDR1 and CDR2 (germline): GTSNPN, SVGIG (reference sequence). V was clipped by 0 bases and J by 8 bases, with 14 bases between them. On this clone itself: The target antigen is unknown.

Only in-frame clones appear in the TCRdb table, and some are missing; sequencing was by immunoSEQ multiplex PCR. The table lists 10,000 to 11,000 clones, 88% of them singletons. The gene calls are TRBV30 and TRBJ2-1, with D perhaps TRBD2 (7 bases). The specimen was PBMCs, collected from a glioma patient whose treatment included an IDH1 peptide vaccine. The clonotype comes from a woman between 35 and 50 years old with glioma. Some clones in this sample may be carry-over from other donors' samples. The CDR3 bases are TGTGCCTGGAGTGTAGGAGGGGGGGTCGATGAGCAGTTCTTC. It encodes CAWSVGGGVDEQFF.